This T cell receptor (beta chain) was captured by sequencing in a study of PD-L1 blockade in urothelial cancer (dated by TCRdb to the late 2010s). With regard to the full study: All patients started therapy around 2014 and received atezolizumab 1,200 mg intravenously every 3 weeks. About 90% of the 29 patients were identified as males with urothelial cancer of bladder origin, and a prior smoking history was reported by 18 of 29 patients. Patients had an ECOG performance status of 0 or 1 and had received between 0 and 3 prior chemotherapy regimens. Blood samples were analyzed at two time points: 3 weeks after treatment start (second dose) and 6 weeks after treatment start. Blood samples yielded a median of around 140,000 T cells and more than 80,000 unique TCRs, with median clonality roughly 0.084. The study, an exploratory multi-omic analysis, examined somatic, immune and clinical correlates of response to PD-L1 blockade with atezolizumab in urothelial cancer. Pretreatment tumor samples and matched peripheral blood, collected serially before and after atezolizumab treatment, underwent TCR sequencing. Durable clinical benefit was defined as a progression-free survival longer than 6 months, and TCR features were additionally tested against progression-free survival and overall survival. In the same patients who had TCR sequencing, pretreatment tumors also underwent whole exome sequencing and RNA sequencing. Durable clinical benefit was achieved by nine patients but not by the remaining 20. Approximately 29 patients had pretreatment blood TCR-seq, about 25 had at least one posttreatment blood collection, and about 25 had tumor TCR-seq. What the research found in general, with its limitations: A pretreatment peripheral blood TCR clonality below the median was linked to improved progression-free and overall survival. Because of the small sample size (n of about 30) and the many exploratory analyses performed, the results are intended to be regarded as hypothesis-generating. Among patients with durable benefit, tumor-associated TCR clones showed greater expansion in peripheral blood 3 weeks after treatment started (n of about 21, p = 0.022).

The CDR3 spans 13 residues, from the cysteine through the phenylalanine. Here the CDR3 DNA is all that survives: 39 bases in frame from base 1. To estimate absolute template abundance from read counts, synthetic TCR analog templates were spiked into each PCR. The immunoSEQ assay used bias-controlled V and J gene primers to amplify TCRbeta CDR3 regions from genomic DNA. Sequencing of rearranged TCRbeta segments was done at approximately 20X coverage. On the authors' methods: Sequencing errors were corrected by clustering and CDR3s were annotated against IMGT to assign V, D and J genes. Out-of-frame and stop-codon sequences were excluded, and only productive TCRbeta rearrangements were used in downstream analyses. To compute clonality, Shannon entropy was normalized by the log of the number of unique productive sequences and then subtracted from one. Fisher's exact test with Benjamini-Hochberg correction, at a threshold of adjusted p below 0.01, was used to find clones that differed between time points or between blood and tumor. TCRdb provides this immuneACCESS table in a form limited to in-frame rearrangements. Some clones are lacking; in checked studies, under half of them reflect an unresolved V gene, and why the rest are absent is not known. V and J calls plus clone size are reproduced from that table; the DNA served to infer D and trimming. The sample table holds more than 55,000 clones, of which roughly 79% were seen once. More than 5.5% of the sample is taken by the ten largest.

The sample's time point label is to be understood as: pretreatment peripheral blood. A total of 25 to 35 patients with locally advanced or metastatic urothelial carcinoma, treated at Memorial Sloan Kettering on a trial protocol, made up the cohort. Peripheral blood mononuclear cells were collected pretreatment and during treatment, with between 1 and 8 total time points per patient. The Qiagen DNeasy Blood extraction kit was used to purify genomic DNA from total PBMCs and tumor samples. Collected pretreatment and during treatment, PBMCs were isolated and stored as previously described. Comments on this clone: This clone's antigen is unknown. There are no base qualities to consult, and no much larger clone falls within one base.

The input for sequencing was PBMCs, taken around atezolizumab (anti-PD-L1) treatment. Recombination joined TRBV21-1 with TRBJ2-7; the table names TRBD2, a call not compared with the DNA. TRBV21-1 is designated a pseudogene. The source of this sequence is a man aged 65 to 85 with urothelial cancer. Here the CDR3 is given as CASNRTIVDEQYF. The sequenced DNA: TGTGCCAGCAATAGGACTATAGTCGACGAGCAGTACTTC.